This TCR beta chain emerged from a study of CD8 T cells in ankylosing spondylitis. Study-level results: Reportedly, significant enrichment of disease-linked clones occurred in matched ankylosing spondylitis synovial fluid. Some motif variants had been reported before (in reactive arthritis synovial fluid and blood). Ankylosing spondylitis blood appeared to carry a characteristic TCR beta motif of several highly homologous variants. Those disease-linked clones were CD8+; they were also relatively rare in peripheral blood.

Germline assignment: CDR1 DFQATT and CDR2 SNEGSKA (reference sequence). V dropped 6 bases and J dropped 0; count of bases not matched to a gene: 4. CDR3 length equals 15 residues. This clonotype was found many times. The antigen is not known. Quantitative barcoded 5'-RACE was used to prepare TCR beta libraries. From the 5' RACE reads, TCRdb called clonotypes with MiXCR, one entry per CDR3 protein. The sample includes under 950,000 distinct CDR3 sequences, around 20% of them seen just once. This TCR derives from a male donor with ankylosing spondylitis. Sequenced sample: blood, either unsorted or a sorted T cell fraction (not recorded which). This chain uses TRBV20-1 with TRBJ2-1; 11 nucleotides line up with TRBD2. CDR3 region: CSALAGDSSYNEQFF. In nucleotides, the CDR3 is TGCAGTGCACTAGCGGGGGACAGCTCCTACAATGAGCAGTTCTTC.